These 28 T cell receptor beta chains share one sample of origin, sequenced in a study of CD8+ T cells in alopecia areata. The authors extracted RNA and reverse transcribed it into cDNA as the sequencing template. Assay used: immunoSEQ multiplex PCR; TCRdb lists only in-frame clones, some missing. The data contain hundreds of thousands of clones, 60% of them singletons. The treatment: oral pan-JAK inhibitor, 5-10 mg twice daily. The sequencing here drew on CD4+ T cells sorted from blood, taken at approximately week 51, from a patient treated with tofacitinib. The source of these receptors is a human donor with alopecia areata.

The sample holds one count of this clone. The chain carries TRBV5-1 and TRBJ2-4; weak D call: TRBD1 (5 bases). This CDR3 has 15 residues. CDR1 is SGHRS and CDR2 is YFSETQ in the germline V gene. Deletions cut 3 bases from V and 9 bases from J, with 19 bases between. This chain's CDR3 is CASSYETGRSTIQYF. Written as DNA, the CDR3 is TGCGCCAGCAGCTACGAAACAGGAAGGAGTACCATTCAGTACTTC.

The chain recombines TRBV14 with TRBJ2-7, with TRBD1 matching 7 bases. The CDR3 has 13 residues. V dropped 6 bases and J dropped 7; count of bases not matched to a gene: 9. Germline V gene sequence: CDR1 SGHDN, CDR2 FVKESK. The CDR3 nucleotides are TGTGCCAGCAGGGACCAACAGGGGCTGGAGCAGTACTTC. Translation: CASRDQQGLEQYF.

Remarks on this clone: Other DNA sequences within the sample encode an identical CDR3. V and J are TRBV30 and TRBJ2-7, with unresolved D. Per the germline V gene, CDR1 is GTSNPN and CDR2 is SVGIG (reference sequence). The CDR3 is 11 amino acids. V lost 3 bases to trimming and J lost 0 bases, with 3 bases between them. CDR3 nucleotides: TGTGCCTGGAGCGACTCCTACGAGCAGTACTTC. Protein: CAWSDSYEQYF.

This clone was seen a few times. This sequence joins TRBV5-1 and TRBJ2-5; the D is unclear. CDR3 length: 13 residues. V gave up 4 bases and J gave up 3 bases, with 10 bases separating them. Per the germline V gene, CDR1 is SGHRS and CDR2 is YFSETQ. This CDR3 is CASSPGGKETQYF. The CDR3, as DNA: TGCGCCAGCAGCCCGGGCGGAAAAGAGACCCAGTACTTC.

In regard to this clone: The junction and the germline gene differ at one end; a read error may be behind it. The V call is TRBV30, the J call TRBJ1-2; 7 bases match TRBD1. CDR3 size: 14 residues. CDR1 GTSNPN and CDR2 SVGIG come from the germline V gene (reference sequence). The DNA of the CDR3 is TGTGCCTGGAGTGTAAGACAGGGAAACTCTGGCTACACCTTC. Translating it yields CAWSVRQGNSGYTF.

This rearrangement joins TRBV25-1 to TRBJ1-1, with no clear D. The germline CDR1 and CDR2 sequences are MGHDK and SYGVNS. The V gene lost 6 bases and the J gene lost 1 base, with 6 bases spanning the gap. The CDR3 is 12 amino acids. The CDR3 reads CASRRTNTEAFF. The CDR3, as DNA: TGTGCCAGCAGGCGGACGAACACTGAAGCTTTCTTT.

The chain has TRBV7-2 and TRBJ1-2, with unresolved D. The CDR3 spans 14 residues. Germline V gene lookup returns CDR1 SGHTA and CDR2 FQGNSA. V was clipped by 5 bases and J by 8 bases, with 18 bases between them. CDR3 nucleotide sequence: TGTGCCAGCAGCCCCCCGGGCCGCTCGGACGGCTACACCTTC. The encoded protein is CASSPPGRSDGYTF.

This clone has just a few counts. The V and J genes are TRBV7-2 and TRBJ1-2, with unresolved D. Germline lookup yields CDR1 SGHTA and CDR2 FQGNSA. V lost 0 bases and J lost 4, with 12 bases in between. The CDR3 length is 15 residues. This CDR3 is CASSLALGLTYGYTF. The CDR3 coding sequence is TGTGCCAGCAGCTTAGCGCTTGGGCTGACCTATGGCTACACCTTC.

For the CDR3, the DNA is TGTGCCAGTAGTAGGATGGGACACGACTATGGCTACACCTTC. This sequence encodes CASSRMGHDYGYTF. The V and J genes are TRBV19 and TRBJ1-2, with a weak D call TRBD1 (6 bases). With 4 bases removed from V and 3 bases from J, the gap between germline ends came to 12 bases. The germline V gene encodes CDR1 LNHDA and CDR2 SQIVND (reference sequence). This CDR3 has 14 residues.

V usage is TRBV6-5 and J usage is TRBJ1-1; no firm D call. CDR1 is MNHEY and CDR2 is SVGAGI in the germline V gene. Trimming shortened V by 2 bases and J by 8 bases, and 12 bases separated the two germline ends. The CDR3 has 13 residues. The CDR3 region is CASSYVEGKEAFF. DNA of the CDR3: TGTGCCAGCAGTTACGTGGAGGGTAAGGAAGCTTTCTTT.

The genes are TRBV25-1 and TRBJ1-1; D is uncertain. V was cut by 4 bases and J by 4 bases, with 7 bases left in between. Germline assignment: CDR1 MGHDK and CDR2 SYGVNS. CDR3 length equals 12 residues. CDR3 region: CASSGKSTEAFF. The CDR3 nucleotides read TGTGCCAGCAGTGGCAAGAGCACTGAAGCTTTCTTT.

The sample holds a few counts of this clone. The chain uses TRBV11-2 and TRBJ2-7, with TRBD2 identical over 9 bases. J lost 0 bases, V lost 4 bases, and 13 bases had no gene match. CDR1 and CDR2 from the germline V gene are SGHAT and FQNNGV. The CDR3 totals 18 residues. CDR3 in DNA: TGTGCCAGCAGCTATACCCTCGCGGGGGGGGCTGACTCCTACGAGCAGTACTTC. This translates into CASSYTLAGGADSYEQYF.

The CDR3 DNA reads as TGTGCCAGCAGTGAAACTTTGACCGGGGAGCTGTTTTTT. This codes for CASSETLTGELFF. The gene calls are TRBV2 and TRBJ2-2; D gene ambiguous. The V end lost 2 bases, the J end lost 5 bases, and 6 bases lay between the germline ends. CDR3 length: 13 residues. Germline CDR1 reads SNHLY; CDR2 reads FYNNEI.

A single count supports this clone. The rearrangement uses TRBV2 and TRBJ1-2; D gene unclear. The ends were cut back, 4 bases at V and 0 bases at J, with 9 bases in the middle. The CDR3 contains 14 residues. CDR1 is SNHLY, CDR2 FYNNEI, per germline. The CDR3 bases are TGTGCCAGCAGTGGAGACGGATCTAACTATGGCTACACCTTC. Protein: CASSGDGSNYGYTF.

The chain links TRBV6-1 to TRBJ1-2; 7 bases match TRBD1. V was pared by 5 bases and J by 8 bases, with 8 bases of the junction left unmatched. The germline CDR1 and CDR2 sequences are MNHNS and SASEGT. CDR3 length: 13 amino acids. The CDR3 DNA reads TGTGCCAGCAGTCTAACAGGGGATAGGGGCTACACCTTC. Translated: CASSLTGDRGYTF.

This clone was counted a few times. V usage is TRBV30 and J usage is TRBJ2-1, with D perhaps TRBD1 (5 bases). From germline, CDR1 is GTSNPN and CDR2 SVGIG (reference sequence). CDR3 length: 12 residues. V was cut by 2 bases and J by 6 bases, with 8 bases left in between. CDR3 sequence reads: CAWSRGRNEQFF. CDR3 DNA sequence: TGTGCCTGGAGTAGGGGTCGCAATGAGCAGTTCTTC.

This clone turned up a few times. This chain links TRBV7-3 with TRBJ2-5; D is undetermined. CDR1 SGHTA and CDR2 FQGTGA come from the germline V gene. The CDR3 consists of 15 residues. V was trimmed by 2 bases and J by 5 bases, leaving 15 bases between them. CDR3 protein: CASSLGRASGETQYF. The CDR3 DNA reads TGTGCCAGCAGCTTAGGGCGAGCATCCGGGGAGACCCAGTACTTC.

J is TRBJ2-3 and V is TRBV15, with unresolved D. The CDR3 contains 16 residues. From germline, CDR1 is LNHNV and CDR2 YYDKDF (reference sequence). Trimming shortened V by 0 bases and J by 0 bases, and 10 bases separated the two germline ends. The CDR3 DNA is TGTGCCACCAGCAGAGAGGCAAGGGTTAGCACAGATACGCAGTATTTT. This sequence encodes CATSREARVSTDTQYF. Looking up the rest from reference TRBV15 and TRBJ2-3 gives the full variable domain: DAMVIQNPRYQVTQFGKPVTLSCSQTLNHNVMYWYQQKSSQAPKLLFHYYDKDFNNEADTPDNFQSRRPNTSFCFLDIRSPGLGDTAMYLCATSREARVSTDTQYFGPGTRLTVL.

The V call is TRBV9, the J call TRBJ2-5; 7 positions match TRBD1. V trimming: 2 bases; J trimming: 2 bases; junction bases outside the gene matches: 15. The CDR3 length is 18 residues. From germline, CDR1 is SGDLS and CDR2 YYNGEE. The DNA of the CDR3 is TGTGCCAGCAGCGTCATGCCGATGGGACAGCCCTTACAAGAGACCCAGTACTTC. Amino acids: CASSVMPMGQPLQETQYF.

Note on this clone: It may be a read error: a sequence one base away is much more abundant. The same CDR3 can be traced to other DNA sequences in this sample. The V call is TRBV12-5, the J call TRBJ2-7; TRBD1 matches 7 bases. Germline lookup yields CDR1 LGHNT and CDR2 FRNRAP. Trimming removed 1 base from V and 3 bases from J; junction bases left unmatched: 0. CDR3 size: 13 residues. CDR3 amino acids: CASGLDRGYEQYF. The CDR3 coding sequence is TGTGCTAGTGGTTTGGACAGGGGCTACGAGCAGTACTTC.

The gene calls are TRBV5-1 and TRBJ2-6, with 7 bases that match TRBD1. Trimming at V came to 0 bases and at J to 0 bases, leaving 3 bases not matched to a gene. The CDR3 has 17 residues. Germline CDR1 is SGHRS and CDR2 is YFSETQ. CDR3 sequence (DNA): TGCGCCAGCAGCTTGGGCCCAGGGGGCTCTGGGGCCAACGTCCTGACTTTC. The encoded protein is CASSLGPGGSGANVLTF.

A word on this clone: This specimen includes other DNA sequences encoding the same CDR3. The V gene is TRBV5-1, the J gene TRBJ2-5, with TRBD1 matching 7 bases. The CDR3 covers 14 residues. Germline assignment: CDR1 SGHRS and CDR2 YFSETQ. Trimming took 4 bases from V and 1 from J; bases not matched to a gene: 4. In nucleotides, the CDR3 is TGCGCCAGCAGCCCCGGGACAGCCCAAGAGACCCAGTACTTC. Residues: CASSPGTAQETQYF.

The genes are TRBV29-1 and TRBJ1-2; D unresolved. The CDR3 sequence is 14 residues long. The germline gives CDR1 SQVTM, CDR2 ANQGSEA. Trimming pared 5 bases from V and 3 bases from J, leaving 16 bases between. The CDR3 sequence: CSVIGRKGDYGYTF. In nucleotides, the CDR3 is TGCAGCGTTATCGGCCGAAAGGGCGACTATGGCTACACCTTC. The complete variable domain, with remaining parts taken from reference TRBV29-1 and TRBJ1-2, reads SAVISQKPSRDICQRGTSLTIQCQVDSQVTMMFWYRQQPGQSLTLIATANQGSEATYESGFVIDKFPISRPNLTFSTLTVSNMSPEDSSIYLCSVIGRKGDYGYTFGSGTRLTVV.

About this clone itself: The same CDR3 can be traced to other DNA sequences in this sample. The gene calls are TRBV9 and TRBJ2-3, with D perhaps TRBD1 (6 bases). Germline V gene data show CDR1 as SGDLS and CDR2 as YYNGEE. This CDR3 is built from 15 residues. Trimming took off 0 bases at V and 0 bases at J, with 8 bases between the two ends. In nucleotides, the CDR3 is TGTGCCAGCAGCGTAGCCGGACAGAGCACAGATACGCAGTATTTT. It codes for CASSVAGQSTDTQYF.

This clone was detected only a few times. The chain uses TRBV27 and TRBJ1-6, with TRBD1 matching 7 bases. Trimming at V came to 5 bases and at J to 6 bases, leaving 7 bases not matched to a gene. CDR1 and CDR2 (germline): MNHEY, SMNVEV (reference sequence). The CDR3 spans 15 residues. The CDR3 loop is CASSPIQGGNSPLHF. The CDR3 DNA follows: TGTGCCAGCAGTCCGATCCAGGGGGGTAATTCACCCCTCCACTTT.

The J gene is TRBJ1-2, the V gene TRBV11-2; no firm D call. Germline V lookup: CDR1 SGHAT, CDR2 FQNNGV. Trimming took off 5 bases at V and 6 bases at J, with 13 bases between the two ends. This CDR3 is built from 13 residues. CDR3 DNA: TGTGCCAGCAGCCGATCAAGGTCGGATGGCTACACCTTC. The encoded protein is CASSRSRSDGYTF.

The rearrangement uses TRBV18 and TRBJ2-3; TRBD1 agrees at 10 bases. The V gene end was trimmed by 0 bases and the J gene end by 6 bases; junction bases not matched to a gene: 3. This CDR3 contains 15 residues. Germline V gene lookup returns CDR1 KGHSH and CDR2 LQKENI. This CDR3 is CASSPPRQGADTQYF. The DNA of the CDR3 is TGTGCCAGCTCACCACCCCGACAGGGGGCTGATACGCAGTATTTT.

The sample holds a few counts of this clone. The CDR3 protein is CASSRGQGSYNEQFF. Written as DNA, the CDR3 is TGTGCCAGCAGCCGCGGACAGGGCTCCTACAATGAGCAGTTCTTC. V gene TRBV11-1 combines with J gene TRBJ2-1, with 8 bases identical to TRBD1. J lost 0 bases, V lost 5 bases, and 3 bases had no gene match. There are 15 residues in the CDR3. The germline CDR1 and CDR2 sequences are SGHAT and FQDESV (reference sequence).